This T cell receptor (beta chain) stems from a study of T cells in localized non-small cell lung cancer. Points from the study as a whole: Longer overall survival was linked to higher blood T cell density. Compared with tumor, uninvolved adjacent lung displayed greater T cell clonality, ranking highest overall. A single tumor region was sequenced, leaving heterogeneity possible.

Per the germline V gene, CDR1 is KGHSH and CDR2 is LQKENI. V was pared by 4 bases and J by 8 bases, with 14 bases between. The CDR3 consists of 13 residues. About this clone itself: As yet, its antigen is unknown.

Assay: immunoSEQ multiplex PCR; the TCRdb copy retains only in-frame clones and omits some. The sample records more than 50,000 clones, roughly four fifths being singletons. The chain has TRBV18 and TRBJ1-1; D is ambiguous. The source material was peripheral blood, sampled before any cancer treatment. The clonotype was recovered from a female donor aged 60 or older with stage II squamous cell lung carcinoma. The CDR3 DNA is TGTGCCAGCTCACTAACCCCCACGACCGAAGCTTTCTTT. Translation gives CASSLTPTTEAFF.